The 6 T cell receptor beta chains below all came from one sample that was sequenced in a study of T cell responses to AZD1222 COVID-19 vaccine. Assay: immunoSEQ multiplex PCR; the TCRdb copy retains only in-frame clones and omits some. The sample shows roughly 120,000 clones, 88% of them seen only once. Sequenced material: peripheral blood, taken on day 0 of MenACWY control vaccination. The receptors were sampled from an adult in good health.

This clone appeared a single time. The chain recombines TRBV7-6 with TRBJ2-2; no definite D call. The V end lost 4 bases, the J end lost 5 bases, and 14 bases lay between the germline ends. Germline loops: CDR1 SGHVS, CDR2 FNYEAQ. The CDR3 covers 15 residues. In nucleotides, the CDR3 is TGTGCCAGCAGCTCAAACCCTACTAATACCGGGGAGCTGTTTTTT. It codes for CASSSNPTNTGELFF.

The chain couples TRBV29-1 to TRBJ2-1; D is unresolved. Between the trimmed V and J ends, which lost 4 bases and 6 bases, there was a span of 13 bases. CDR3 length: 13 residues. CDR1 is SQVTM and CDR2 is ANQGSEA in the germline V gene. The DNA of the CDR3 is TGCAGCGTTGCAACGTCCGCCGTCAATGAGCAGTTCTTC. This codes for CSVATSAVNEQFF.

This clone was seen just once. The chain combines TRBV29-1 with TRBJ1-1; D uncertain. Germline V gene lookup returns CDR1 SQVTM and CDR2 ANQGSEA. The germline V and J ends were trimmed by 7 bases and 1 base, with 10 bases remaining between them. The CDR3 totals 12 residues. The DNA of the CDR3 is TGCAGCGCCGCGGACGGGAACACTGAAGCTTTCTTT. This codes for CSAADGNTEAFF.

The chain carries TRBV12-3 or TRBV12-4 and TRBJ2-7, with D perhaps matching TRBD1 (6 bases). Trimming pared 6 bases from V and 6 bases from J, leaving 15 bases between. This CDR3 region has 13 residues. CDR3 nucleotide sequence: TGTGCCAGCAGCCTGGGGACAAACCTCGAGCAGTACTTC. As protein: CASSLGTNLEQYF.

The chain is built from TRBV9 and TRBJ1-3; TRBD1 aligns across 7 bases. With V trimmed by 3 bases and J by 4 bases, 7 bases remained unmatched. The germline V gene encodes CDR1 SGDLS and CDR2 YYNGEE. This CDR3 is 15 amino acids long. The CDR3 spells CASSAPGGVGNTIYF. Here the CDR3 DNA reads TGTGCCAGCAGCGCCCCAGGGGGGGTGGGAAACACCATATATTTT.

The chain couples TRBV29-1 to TRBJ1-1, with no clear D. CDR1 SQVTM and CDR2 ANQGSEA come from the germline V gene. The CDR3 sequence is 16 residues long. V lost 2 bases and J 3 bases, leaving 19 bases between the germline ends. CDR3 sequence (DNA): TGCAGCGTTGAATTGGGTGTGGTCGGCAGGTACACTGAAGCTTTCTTT. Translation gives CSVELGVVGRYTEAFF.